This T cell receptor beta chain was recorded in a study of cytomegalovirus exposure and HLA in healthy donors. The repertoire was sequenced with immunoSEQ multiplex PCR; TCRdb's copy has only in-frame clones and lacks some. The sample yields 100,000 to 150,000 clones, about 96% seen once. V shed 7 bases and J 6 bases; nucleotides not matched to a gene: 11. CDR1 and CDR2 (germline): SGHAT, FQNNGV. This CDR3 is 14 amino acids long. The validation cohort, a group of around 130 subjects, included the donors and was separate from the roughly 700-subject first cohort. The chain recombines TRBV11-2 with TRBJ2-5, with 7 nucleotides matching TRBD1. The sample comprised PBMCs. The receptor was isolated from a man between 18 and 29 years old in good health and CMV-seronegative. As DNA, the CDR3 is TGTGCCAGCACCCAGGGGGTGGGGTTGAAGACCCAGTACTTC. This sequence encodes CASTQGVGLKTQYF.